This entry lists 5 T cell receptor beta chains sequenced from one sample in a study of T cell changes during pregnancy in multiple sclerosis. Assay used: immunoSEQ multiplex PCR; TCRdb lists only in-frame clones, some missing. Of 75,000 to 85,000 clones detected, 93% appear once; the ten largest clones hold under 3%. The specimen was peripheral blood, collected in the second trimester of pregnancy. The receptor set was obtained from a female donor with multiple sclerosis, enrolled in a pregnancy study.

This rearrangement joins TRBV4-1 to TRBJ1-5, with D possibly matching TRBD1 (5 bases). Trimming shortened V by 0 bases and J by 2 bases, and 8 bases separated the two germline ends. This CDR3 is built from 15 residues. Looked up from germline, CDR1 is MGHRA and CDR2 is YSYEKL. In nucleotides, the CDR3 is TGCGCCAGCAGCCAAGAGGGGCCAGGCAATCAGCCCCAGCATTTT. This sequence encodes CASSQEGPGNQPQHF.

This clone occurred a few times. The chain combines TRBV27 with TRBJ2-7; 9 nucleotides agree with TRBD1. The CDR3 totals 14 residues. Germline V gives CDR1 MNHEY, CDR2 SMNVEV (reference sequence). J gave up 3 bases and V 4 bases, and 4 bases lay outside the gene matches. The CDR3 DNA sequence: TGTGCCAGCAGTTGGGGACAGGGATTCTACGAGCAGTACTTC. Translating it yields CASSWGQGFYEQYF.

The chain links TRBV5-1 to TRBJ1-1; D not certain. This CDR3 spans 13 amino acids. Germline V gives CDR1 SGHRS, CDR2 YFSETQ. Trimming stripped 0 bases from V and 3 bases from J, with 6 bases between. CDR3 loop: CASSLAGYTEAFF. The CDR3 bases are TGCGCCAGCAGCTTGGCAGGATACACTGAAGCTTTCTTT.

The CDR3 sequence is CASTYQRGRYEQYF. The CDR3 nucleotides read TGTGCCAGCACTTATCAGCGGGGCCGCTACGAGCAGTACTTC. V and J are TRBV7-2 and TRBJ2-7, with 7 bases lining up with TRBD2. The ends lost 7 bases at V and 3 bases at J; junction bases unmatched: 9. Germline CDR1 is SGHTA and CDR2 is FQGNSA. The CDR3 contains 14 residues.

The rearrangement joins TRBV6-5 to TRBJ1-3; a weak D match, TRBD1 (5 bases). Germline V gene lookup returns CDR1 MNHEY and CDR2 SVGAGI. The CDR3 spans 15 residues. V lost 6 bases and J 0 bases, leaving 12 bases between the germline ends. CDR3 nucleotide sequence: TGTGCCAGCAGCTCGACAGCGAGCTCTGGAAACACCATATATTTT. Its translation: CASSSTASSGNTIYF.